This passage covers 23 T cell receptor beta chains from one sample sequenced in a study of cytomegalovirus exposure and HLA in healthy donors. The PCR was carried out with 60 Vbeta primers and 13 Jbeta primers. Produced via immunoSEQ multiplex PCR; TCRdb's table is partial and in-frame only. The repertoire has some 170,000 clones, under 80% of them found once; the top ten carry 4.3%. The sequencing sample was made of PBMCs. The receptors originated from a man between 35 and 55 years old in good health and CMV-seronegative.

Only a few counts were recorded for this clone. This rearrangement joins TRBV6-5 to TRBJ2-7, with D possibly being TRBD1 (6 bases). The CDR3 is made up of 14 amino acids. V was cut by 5 bases and J by 0 bases, with 11 bases left in between. The germline V gene has CDR1 MNHEY and CDR2 SVGAGI. CDR3 coding DNA: TGTGCCAGCAGTCCCAGGGGCCTCTCCTACGAGCAGTACTTC. Encoded protein: CASSPRGLSYEQYF.

This chain uses TRBV21-1 with TRBJ1-5; the table's D gene call, TRBD1, was not cross checked with the DNA. TRBV21-1 is listed as a pseudogene. CDR3 length equals 18 residues. Here the CDR3 reads CASSAPGGRGLSNQPQHF. The DNA of the CDR3 is TGTGCCAGCAGCGCCCCTGGCGGCAGGGGGTTAAGCAATCAGCCCCAGCATTTT.

The chain combines TRBV6-1 with TRBJ1-1, with D perhaps TRBD1 (5 bases). The CDR3 runs 14 residues. Deletions cut 4 bases from V and 0 bases from J, with 9 bases between. Germline V lookup: CDR1 MNHNS, CDR2 SASEGT. DNA of the CDR3: TGTGCCAGCAGTGCGGGACTGATGAACACTGAAGCTTTCTTT. This gives the protein CASSAGLMNTEAFF.

This clone has only a few counts. The chain combines TRBV7-2 with TRBJ1-4; TRBD1 might be the D (5 bases). V lost 5 bases, J lost 7 bases, and 11 bases lay in between. The CDR3 has 13 residues. The germline V gene has CDR1 SGHTA and CDR2 FQGNSA. The CDR3 nucleotides are TGTGCCAGCAGCCTAGGCGGGGGTGAAAAACTGTTTTTT. Translated, it gives CASSLGGGEKLFF.

The chain carries TRBV28 and TRBJ2-1, with 14 bases fitting TRBD2. CDR3 length: 16 amino acids. Germline V gene lookup returns CDR1 MDHEN and CDR2 SYDVKM. J was trimmed by 5 bases and V by 3 bases; bases with no gene match: 3. This CDR3 reads CASSLGGLAGDNEQFF. CDR3 nucleotides: TGTGCCAGCAGTTTGGGGGGACTAGCGGGGGACAATGAGCAGTTCTTC.

CDR3 bases: TGTGCCTGGAGTGTACTGTCTCTGAGGCAGATTCAAGAGACCCAGTACTTC. Amino acid sequence: CAWSVLSLRQIQETQYF. V is TRBV30 and J is TRBJ2-5; D gene unclear. Germline V CDR1 and CDR2: GTSNPN, SVGIG (reference sequence). V shed 0 bases and J shed 2 bases, with 19 bases lying between them. The CDR3 covers 17 residues.

This chain connects TRBV27 to TRBJ1-1; TRBD1 aligns across 7 bases. This CDR3 region has 12 residues. The ends lost 5 bases at V and 12 bases at J; junction bases unmatched: 9. Germline V gives CDR1 MNHEY, CDR2 SMNVEV (reference sequence). The CDR3 nucleotides read TGTGCCAGCAGTCCGAGACAGGGCGGGCCTTTCTTT. Translating gives CASSPRQGGPFF.

The J gene is TRBJ2-3, the V gene TRBV5-4; TRBD2 agrees at 11 bases. V lost 4 bases, J lost 4 bases, and 2 bases stayed unmatched. Looked up from germline, CDR1 is SGHNT and CDR2 is YYREEE (reference sequence). The CDR3 runs 14 residues. DNA of the CDR3: TGTGCCAGCAGCCTTAGCGGGGGGGCAGATACGCAGTATTTT. It translates to CASSLSGGADTQYF. Combining the CDR3 with reference TRBV5-4 and TRBJ2-3 gives the whole variable domain ETGVTQSPTHLIKTRGQQVTLRCSSQSGHNTVSWYQQALGQGPQFIFQYYREEENGRGNFPPRFSGLQFPNYSSELNVNALELDDSALYLCASSLSGGADTQYFGPGTRLTVL.

This clone was found once. CDR3 DNA: TGTGCCAGCAGTTTAAAACCTTTGGCAGGGGCCTATGGCTACACCTTC. This translates into CASSLKPLAGAYGYTF. This chain connects TRBV27 to TRBJ1-2; weak D call: TRBD1 (6 bases). V was pared by 2 bases and J by 4 bases, with 17 bases between. This CDR3 has 16 residues. Germline loops: CDR1 MNHEY, CDR2 SMNVEV (reference sequence).

V gene TRBV29-1 combines with J gene TRBJ1-1; D unclear. This CDR3 region has 13 residues. Trimming removed 7 bases from V and 1 base from J, with 13 bases in between. Per the germline V gene, CDR1 is SQVTM and CDR2 is ANQGSEA. The CDR3 reads CSASLGGNTEAFF. As DNA, the CDR3 is TGCAGCGCCAGCTTGGGAGGGAACACTGAAGCTTTCTTT.

J is TRBJ1-2 and V is TRBV5-1, with D possibly being TRBD1 (5 bases). The CDR3 is 13 amino acids. The germline V gene has CDR1 SGHRS and CDR2 YFSETQ. Trimming pared 0 bases from V and 6 bases from J, leaving 9 bases between. The CDR3 sequence: CASSLVGANGYTF. As DNA, the CDR3 is TGCGCCAGCAGCTTGGTTGGGGCTAATGGCTACACCTTC.

V gene TRBV10-3 combines with J gene TRBJ2-7; 7 nucleotides agree with TRBD2. CDR1 and CDR2 from the germline V gene are ENHRY and SYGVKD. Trimming took 5 bases from V and 3 from J; bases not matched to a gene: 10. This CDR3 has 15 amino acids. As DNA, the CDR3 is TGTGCCATCAGTCCTGGTGGACTAGTTGGCTACGAGCAGTACTTC. Protein: CAISPGGLVGYEQYF.

V gene TRBV7-2 combines with J gene TRBJ2-7, with D possibly being TRBD1 (6 bases). This CDR3 region has 16 residues. Trimming left V 5 bases short and J 6 bases short, with 23 bases between. Germline CDR1 and CDR2: SGHTA and FQGNSA. The DNA of the CDR3 is TGTGCCAGCAGCCCGAGAAGCCCAAATACAGGGAGCGAGCAGTACTTC. Translated, it gives CASSPRSPNTGSEQYF.

The chain is built from TRBV30 and TRBJ1-1; TRBD1 aligns across 7 bases. Germline assignment: CDR1 GTSNPN and CDR2 SVGIG (reference sequence). The CDR3 is made up of 15 amino acids. Germline trimming cut 0 bases from V and 7 bases from J; bases unmatched to any gene: 11. The CDR3 region is CAWSVIGTEVFEAFF. Here the CDR3 DNA reads TGTGCCTGGAGTGTAATCGGGACAGAGGTTTTTGAAGCTTTCTTT.

The rearrangement links TRBV7-6 to TRBJ2-5; TRBD2 agrees at 11 bases. Germline trimming cut 6 bases from V and 2 bases from J; bases unmatched to any gene: 11. Germline CDR1 SGHVS, CDR2 FNYEAQ. The CDR3 is 17 amino acids. CDR3 DNA: TGTGCCAGCAGGGCAAGGACTGCTAGCGGGGGGCAAGAGACCCAGTACTTC. Amino acids: CASRARTASGGQETQYF. The complete variable domain, with remaining parts taken from reference TRBV7-6 and TRBJ2-5, reads GAGVSQSPRYKVTKRGQDVALRCDPISGHVSLYWYRQALGQGPEFLTYFNYEAQQDKSGLPNDRFSAERPEGSISTLTIQRTEQRDSAMYRCASRARTASGGQETQYFGPGTRLLVL.

The chain has TRBV10-3 and TRBJ2-2; maybe TRBD1 (6 bases). Germline CDR1 is ENHRY and CDR2 is SYGVKD. Trimming removed 7 bases at V and 1 base at J, with 7 bases between. The CDR3 is 13 residues long. The CDR3 loop reads CAITTGNTGELFF. As DNA, the CDR3 is TGTGCCATCACGACAGGGAACACCGGGGAGCTGTTTTTT.

With respect to this clone: The junction and the germline gene differ at one end; a read error may be behind it. The rearrangement uses TRBV7-9 and TRBJ2-3; D unclear. The CDR3 is 12 residues long. Germline lookup yields CDR1 SEHNR and CDR2 FQNEAQ (reference sequence). CDR3 sequence: CSSSWATDTQYF. The CDR3 region has the DNA TGTTCCAGCAGCTGGGCCACAGATACGCAGTATTTT.

The chain is built from TRBV7-9 and TRBJ2-7; 9 bases agree with TRBD1. The CDR3 covers 14 residues. J lost 5 bases, V lost 6 bases, and 8 bases had no gene match. The germline gives CDR1 SEHNR, CDR2 FQNEAQ (reference sequence). The CDR3 bases are TGTGCCAGCAGAGCCCGGGACAGGGACAACGAGCAGTACTTC. Protein sequence: CASRARDRDNEQYF.

V and J are TRBV28 and TRBJ2-1, with D tentatively TRBD1 (5 bases). V lost 2 bases to trimming and J lost 4 bases, with 15 bases between them. The germline V gene encodes CDR1 MDHEN and CDR2 SYDVKM. This CDR3 region has 16 residues. The CDR3 loop is CASSLAGRGMYNEQFF. The CDR3 DNA reads TGTGCCAGCAGTTTAGCAGGGCGCGGTATGTACAATGAGCAGTTCTTC.

Regarding this clone: At one end the junction does not follow the germline gene, possibly because of a read error. The chain combines TRBV6-5 with TRBJ2-7; 9 nucleotides agree with TRBD1. CDR1 is MNHEY and CDR2 is SVGAGI in the germline V gene. This CDR3 region has 14 residues. As DNA, the CDR3 is TGTGCCAGCAGTTACTCACAGGGGGCGGGGGATAACCACTTC. This encodes CASSYSQGAGDNHF.

The gene calls are TRBV6-1 and TRBJ1-6, with 8 nucleotides matching TRBD1. With 1 base clipped from V and 7 bases from J, the junction kept 0 bases outside the gene matches. The CDR3 consists of 14 residues. Germline assignment: CDR1 MNHNS and CDR2 SASEGT. CDR3 sequence: CASSEGTGNSPLHF. The CDR3 DNA reads TGTGCCAGCAGTGAAGGGACAGGGAATTCACCCCTCCACTTT.

With respect to this clone: Its ends do not fully match the called genes, so a read error is possible. V and J are TRBV6-4 and TRBJ2-4; 11 bases fit TRBD2. This CDR3 is 10 amino acids long. Germline V gene data show CDR1 as MRHNA and CDR2 as SNTAGT. In DNA form, the CDR3 reads TGTGCCAGCAGAGGACTAGCGGGCCACTTC. Amino acid sequence: CASRGLAGHF.

This clone is categorized as medium-sized (0.01 to 0.1%). The rearrangement links TRBV7-3 to TRBJ2-7, with 7 bases identical to TRBD1. The V segment lost 1 base and the J segment 7 bases; nucleotides outside the gene matches: 4. CDR3 length: 13 amino acids. Germline-derived CDR1 and CDR2 are SGHTA and FQGTGA. The CDR3 nucleotides read TGTGCCAGCAGCTTAAACAGGGGCTGGGAGCAGTACTTC. Protein sequence: CASSLNRGWEQYF.